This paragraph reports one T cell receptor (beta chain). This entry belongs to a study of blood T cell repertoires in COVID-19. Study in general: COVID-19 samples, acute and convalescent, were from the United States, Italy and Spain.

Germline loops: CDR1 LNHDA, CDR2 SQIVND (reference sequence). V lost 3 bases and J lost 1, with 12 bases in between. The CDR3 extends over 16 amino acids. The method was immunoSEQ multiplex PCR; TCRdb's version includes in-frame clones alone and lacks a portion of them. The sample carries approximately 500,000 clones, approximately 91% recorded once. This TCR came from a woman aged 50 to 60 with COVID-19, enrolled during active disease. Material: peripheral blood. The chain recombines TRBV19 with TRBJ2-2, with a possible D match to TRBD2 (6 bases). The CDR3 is CASSMVGGLNTGELFF. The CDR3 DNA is TGTGCCAGTAGTATGGTCGGGGGACTGAACACCGGGGAGCTGTTTTTT.